This TCR beta chain was captured by sequencing in a study of cytomegalovirus exposure and HLA in healthy donors. In the study overall: Of the donors genotyped, about 390 in all, around 76% fell in the Caucasian-associated ancestry cluster. Notes on the study in general: In vitro work confirmed that a few CMV-associated chains recognize CMV antigens. The study dropped some indistinguishable V segments, TRBV6-2 and TRBV6-3 among them. Researchers reported in a later analysis that a missense DCLRE1C variant was tied to TCR beta V- and J-gene trimming.

V lost 7 bases, J lost 4 bases, and 4 bases stayed unmatched. Germline V lookup: CDR1 MNHNY, CDR2 SVGAGI (reference sequence). The CDR3 extends over 13 amino acids. The PCR made use of 60 Vbeta and 13 Jbeta primers. Generated by immunoSEQ multiplex PCR, the TCRdb table keeps only in-frame clones and is missing some. The sample yields some 180,000 clones, about 10% seen once. Concerning this clone itself: Its target is not known.

The genes are TRBV6-6 and TRBJ2-1, with 7 bases matching TRBD1. Sequencing used PBMCs. The TCR sequence derives from a woman in her twenties or thirties in good health and CMV-seropositive. In DNA form, the CDR3 reads TGTGCCAGCAAGCAGGGACAGTACAATGAGCAGTTCTTC. This gives the protein CASKQGQYNEQFF.